The 26 T cell receptor beta chains presented below share a single source sample, sequenced in a study of blood T cell repertoires in COVID-19. Sequencing used immunoSEQ multiplex PCR; TCRdb keeps in-frame clones, though not all of them. Of approximately 200,000 clones listed, less than 95% are singletons. Sequenced input: peripheral blood. The receptors originated from a man aged 25-45 years with COVID-19, enrolled during active disease.

The CDR3 DNA reads TGTGCCCGACAGTCCGAGGCGGGGGGCTACACCTTC. This encodes CARQSEAGGYTF. The V gene is TRBV30, the J gene TRBJ1-2, with D possibly TRBD1 on 5 matching bases. The CDR3 is 12 amino acids. V dropped 8 bases and J dropped 8 bases, with 18 bases sitting between them. Germline lookup yields CDR1 GTSNPN and CDR2 SVGIG (reference sequence).

V usage is TRBV10-1 and J usage is TRBJ2-2; 8 positions match TRBD2. Germline CDR1 WNHNN, CDR2 SYGVQD (reference sequence). The CDR3 extends over 16 amino acids. With V trimmed by 4 bases and J by 6 bases, 10 bases remained unmatched. CDR3 bases: TGCGCCAGCAGTGTGACGGGGGGGCCCGTTCCCGGGGAGCTGTTTTTT. Its protein product is CASSVTGGPVPGELFF.

The V call is TRBV19, the J call TRBJ2-1; D uncertain. The V end lost 6 bases, the J end lost 9 bases, and 12 bases lay between the germline ends. The CDR3 has 12 amino acids. Germline CDR1 LNHDA, CDR2 SQIVND (reference sequence). For the CDR3, the DNA is TGTGCCAGTAGCCCATCCGTCAGTGAGCAGTTCTTC. This encodes CASSPSVSEQFF.

V and J are TRBV5-4 and TRBJ1-6; 8 positions agree with TRBD1. J was trimmed by 4 bases and V by 2 bases; bases with no gene match: 2. This CDR3 comprises 15 residues. CDR1 is SGHNT, CDR2 YYREEE, per germline (reference sequence). The CDR3 spells CASSLQGVYNSPLHF. The CDR3 nucleotides are TGTGCCAGCAGCTTACAGGGGGTTTATAATTCACCCCTCCACTTT.

The V gene is TRBV7-3, the J gene TRBJ2-2; possibly TRBD2 for D (5 bases). The CDR3 is 15 residues long. Germline CDR1 and CDR2: SGHTA and FQGTGA. The V gene lost 4 bases and the J gene lost 2 bases, with 11 bases spanning the gap. The CDR3 region has the DNA TGTGCCAGCAGCTCTAGCCAGACAAACACCGGGGAGCTGTTTTTT. Translated: CASSSSQTNTGELFF.

The V call is TRBV5-6, the J call TRBJ1-2; 7 bases match TRBD1. This CDR3 contains 15 residues. J gave up 5 bases and V 4 bases, and 11 bases lay outside the gene matches. The V gene's germline CDR1 is SGHDT and CDR2 YYEEEE. This CDR3 is CASSVGDSLWYGYTF. The CDR3 DNA reads as TGTGCCAGCAGCGTGGGGGACAGTTTATGGTATGGCTACACCTTC.

The chain recombines TRBV7-2 with TRBJ1-2; weak D call: TRBD1 (5 bases). The CDR3 sequence is 14 residues long. The germline V gene encodes CDR1 SGHTA and CDR2 FQGNSA. Trimming pared 3 bases from V and 6 bases from J, leaving 14 bases between. CDR3 sequence reads: CASSFYLSDNGYTF. The CDR3 DNA is TGTGCCAGCAGCTTTTATCTCTCGGACAATGGCTACACCTTC.

This clone was found once. This chain links TRBV18 with TRBJ2-3, with D maybe TRBD2 (5 bases). This CDR3 has 13 amino acids. V lost 4 bases to trimming and J lost 3 bases, with 8 bases between them. The V gene's germline CDR1 is KGHSH and CDR2 LQKENI. CDR3 nucleotides: TGTGCCAGCTCACAACTAGGAACAGATACGCAGTATTTT. It is translated as CASSQLGTDTQYF.

Written as DNA, the CDR3 is TGTGCCAGCTCATCAGGGGGGCAGGAGGTTGAAGCTTTCTTT. The encoded protein is CASSSGGQEVEAFF. The chain has TRBV18 and TRBJ1-1, with 7 nucleotides matching TRBD1. Germline CDR1 and CDR2: KGHSH and LQKENI. V trimming: 5 bases; J trimming: 7 bases; junction bases outside the gene matches: 10. CDR3 length: 14 amino acids.

This chain connects TRBV18 to TRBJ2-7, with 7 bases matching TRBD1. This CDR3 contains 15 residues. V trimming: 3 bases; J trimming: 6 bases; junction bases outside the gene matches: 11. Germline V gene lookup returns CDR1 KGHSH and CDR2 LQKENI. The DNA of the CDR3 is TGTGCCAGCTCACCCAGGAACAGGGGAGTGGTCGAGCAGTACTTC. It yields the protein CASSPRNRGVVEQYF.

The chain uses TRBV5-3 and TRBJ1-2; 9 bases align to TRBD1. TRBV5-3 is treated as an ORF (open reading frame) with a function not yet certain. V gave up 3 bases and J gave up 7 bases; unmatched junction bases: 13. The CDR3 sequence is 16 residues long. The CDR3 sequence is CARSSYPGTGSTGYTF. CDR3 DNA: TGTGCCAGAAGCTCATACCCCGGGACAGGGAGTACTGGCTACACCTTC.

The chain couples TRBV2 to TRBJ2-1, with 7 nucleotides matching TRBD1. In germline, CDR1 is SNHLY, CDR2 FYNNEI. V trimming: 3 bases; J trimming: 6 bases; junction bases outside the gene matches: 5. The CDR3 spans 14 residues. CDR3 bases: TGTGCCAGCAGTGAGAGTCACAGGGGCAATGAGCAGTTCTTC. Translated, it gives CASSESHRGNEQFF.

This chain joins TRBV10-3 and TRBJ1-1; D perhaps matches TRBD1 (6 bases). The CDR3 runs 13 residues. Germline assignment: CDR1 ENHRY and CDR2 SYGVKD. The ends were cut back, 5 bases at V and 1 base at J, with 8 bases in the middle. CDR3 nucleotides: TGTGCCATCAGTCTACAGGGGAACACTGAAGCTTTCTTT. As protein: CAISLQGNTEAFF.

This clone was counted once. The genes are TRBV24-1 and TRBJ1-4; D is uncertain. Deletions cut 5 bases from V and 10 bases from J, with 13 bases between. This CDR3 is 13 amino acids long. CDR1 is KGHDR and CDR2 is SFDVKD in the germline V gene. CDR3 in amino acids: CATSGGVRGKLFF. The CDR3 DNA reads TGTGCCACCAGTGGTGGTGTTCGGGGAAAACTGTTTTTT.

This clone was picked up one time. V usage is TRBV6-6 and J usage is TRBJ2-1, with D perhaps matching TRBD2 (7 bases). Looked up from germline, CDR1 is MNHNY and CDR2 is SVGAGI (reference sequence). There are 16 residues in the CDR3. Trimming removed 4 bases from V and 3 bases from J, with 16 bases in between. As DNA, the CDR3 is TGTGCCAGCAGTTTAATAACGGGGGGCCACTACAATGAGCAGTTCTTC. This sequence encodes CASSLITGGHYNEQFF.

The chain combines TRBV11-2 with TRBJ2-7, with a weak D call TRBD1 (6 bases). V was trimmed by 3 bases and J by 3 bases, leaving 9 bases between them. This CDR3 contains 13 residues. Germline V gives CDR1 SGHAT, CDR2 FQNNGV. CDR3 sequence reads: CASSFHRVYEQYF. As DNA, the CDR3 is TGTGCCAGCAGCTTTCACAGGGTCTACGAGCAGTACTTC. Combining the CDR3 with reference TRBV11-2 and TRBJ2-7 gives the whole variable domain EAGVAQSPRYKIIEKRQSVAFWCNPISGHATLYWYQQILGQGPKLLIQFQNNGVVDDSQLPKDRFSAERLKGVDSTLKIQPAKLEDSAVYLCASSFHRVYEQYFGPGTRLTVT.

The V and J genes are TRBV7-6 and TRBJ1-5, with D unresolved. The CDR3 runs to 13 residues. CDR1 and CDR2 from the germline V gene are SGHVS and FNYEAQ. V dropped 5 bases and J dropped 7 bases, with 12 bases sitting between them. The CDR3: CASSLGLGQPQHF. The DNA of the CDR3 is TGTGCCAGCAGCCTCGGACTGGGGCAGCCCCAGCATTTT. The full variable domain, in which reference TRBV7-6 and TRBJ1-5 provide the parts outside the CDR3, is GAGVSQSPRYKVTKRGQDVALRCDPISGHVSLYWYRQALGQGPEFLTYFNYEAQQDKSGLPNDRFSAERPEGSISTLTIQRTEQRDSAMYRCASSLGLGQPQHFGDGTRLSIL.

This rearrangement joins TRBV9 to TRBJ1-6, with a tentative D call TRBD1 (6 bases). This CDR3 has 12 residues. Between the trimmed V and J ends, which lost 3 bases and 14 bases, there was a span of 12 bases. Germline lookup yields CDR1 SGDLS and CDR2 YYNGEE. The CDR3 DNA sequence: TGTGCCAGCAGCGCAACAGGGCTGACCCTCCACTTT. Translating it yields CASSATGLTLHF.

This chain connects TRBV9 to TRBJ1-2; 10 positions agree with TRBD1. After removal of 0 bases from V and 8 bases from J, the junction contained 7 bases not matched to a gene. Germline loops: CDR1 SGDLS, CDR2 YYNGEE. This CDR3 spans 15 amino acids. CDR3 amino acids: CASSVVGTGAYGYTF. The CDR3 nucleotides read TGTGCCAGCAGCGTAGTTGGGACAGGGGCATACGGCTACACCTTC.

The J gene is TRBJ1-5, the V gene TRBV3-1 (or the pseudogene TRBV3-2); D is unresolved. V was cut by 1 base and J by 0 bases, with 13 bases left in between. The CDR3 spans 17 residues. Germline loops: CDR1 LGHDT, CDR2 YNNKEL (reference sequence). The CDR3 region has the DNA TGTGCCAGCAGCCAAGGTTCCGGGGTGGGTAGCAATCAGCCCCAGCATTTT. Protein sequence: CASSQGSGVGSNQPQHF.

CDR3: CSASQTGRSHTEAFF. In DNA form, the CDR3 reads TGCAGCGCGTCCCAGACAGGGAGGTCACATACTGAAGCTTTCTTT. The chain links TRBV29-1 to TRBJ1-1, with 7 bases matching TRBD1. V was clipped by 7 bases and J by 5 bases; unmatched bases: 16. The CDR3 spans 15 residues. Germline CDR1 reads SQVTM; CDR2 reads ANQGSEA.

In its sample, this clone was seen once. The chain joins TRBV5-5 to TRBJ2-7; a weak D match, TRBD1 (6 bases). V was cut by 0 bases and J by 3 bases, with 13 bases left in between. The CDR3 is made up of 15 amino acids. The germline CDR1 and CDR2 sequences are SGHKS and YYEKEE (reference sequence). Here the CDR3 reads CASSLGQAFVYEQYF. The DNA for the CDR3 is TGTGCCAGCAGCTTGGGACAGGCCTTCGTCTACGAGCAGTACTTC.

This rearrangement joins TRBV13 to TRBJ1-2, with 7 bases aligning to TRBD1. Trimming at V came to 5 bases and at J to 3 bases, leaving 15 bases not matched to a gene. Germline CDR1 and CDR2: PRHDT and FYEKMQ (reference sequence). This CDR3 is 17 amino acids long. The CDR3 here is CASSIGSTGAPYYGYTF. CDR3 sequence (DNA): TGTGCCAGCAGCATCGGGAGCACAGGGGCCCCCTACTATGGCTACACCTTC.

J is TRBJ1-6 and V is TRBV5-1, with D possibly being TRBD1 (6 bases). The V end lost 0 bases, the J end lost 10 bases, and 14 bases lay between the germline ends. CDR3 length: 15 residues. Per germline, CDR1 SGHRS and CDR2 YFSETQ. CDR3 in DNA: TGCGCCAGCAGCTTGGACAGGGACCCTACCTCACCCCTCCACTTT. Its protein is CASSLDRDPTSPLHF.

V usage is TRBV5-1 and J usage is TRBJ1-4; unclear D gene. V lost 4 bases to trimming and J lost 0 bases, with 10 bases between them. The V gene's germline CDR1 is SGHRS and CDR2 YFSETQ. The CDR3 runs to 15 residues. CDR3 protein: CASSKQLSTNEKLFF. In DNA, the CDR3 is TGCGCCAGCAGCAAACAGCTATCAACTAATGAAAAACTGTTTTTT.

This chain connects TRBV5-1 to TRBJ2-1; TRBD1 matches 8 bases. The CDR3 spans 16 residues. The V gene's germline CDR1 is SGHRS and CDR2 YFSETQ. Unmatched junction bases numbered 6, after V lost 0 bases and J lost 4 bases. The chain's CDR3 is CASSLAPGTGYNEQFF. DNA for the CDR3: TGCGCCAGCAGCTTGGCCCCCGGGACAGGTTACAATGAGCAGTTCTTC.